The clone carrying this T cell receptor beta chain was found a few times. Its antigen is still unknown. This entry belongs to a study of beta chain features in type 1 diabetes. Central memory, naive, regulatory and stem cell-like memory CD4+ cells were sorted by CD45RO/CCR7/CD25/CD127/CD95/CD27. The CDR3 is made up of 16 amino acids. Germline assignment: CDR1 KGHSH and CDR2 LQKENI. V lost 3 bases, J lost 5 bases, and 7 bases stayed unmatched. Study-wide results and caveats: Cells with high TCR expression could be over-represented by cDNA sequencing. A potential PCR bias toward shorter templates would be equal in patient and control samples.

The investigators reverse transcribed all of the isolated RNA, so they sequenced expressed TCRB transcripts. Assay: immunoSEQ multiplex PCR; the TCRdb copy retains only in-frame clones and omits some. The sample lists around 250,000 clones, roughly 15% occurring once. The V call is TRBV18, the J call TRBJ2-4, with 10 bases lining up with TRBD1. The sample comprised naive CD4+ T cells from blood. The TCR comes from a woman in her thirties or forties in good health. The DNA for the CDR3 is TGTGCCAGCTCACCGACGCCGGGACAGGGGCAAAACATTCAGTACTTC. It is translated as CASSPTPGQGQNIQYF.